This T cell receptor beta chain was captured in a study of blood T cells in healthy people across ages. Extraction of total RNA produced a minimum of 5 micrograms from each sample. It was with a sample-barcoded 5' primer and a J-beta primer mix that a second PCR of roughly 7 to 11 cycles was run. MiXCR was run by TCRdb on the 5' RACE reads, yielding one entry per CDR3 protein. The sample carries nearly 1 million distinct CDR3 sequences, roughly half recorded once. Germline V lookup: CDR1 SQVTM, CDR2 ANQGSEA. The CDR3 loop spans 14 amino acids. V dropped 5 bases and J dropped 4 bases, with 17 bases sitting between them.

The receptor's source is a woman aged 60-70 years in good health. The sample was blood. This chain links TRBV29-1 with TRBJ2-5, with D perhaps matching TRBD1 (5 bases). CDR3 loop: CSVLDSGWGETQYF. The CDR3 DNA reads as TGCAGCGTTCTAGACTCAGGGTGGGGAGAGACCCAGTACTTC.